The clone carrying this TCR beta chain was picked up a small number of times. Its matching antigen is unknown. This sample is drawn from a study of T cells in Graves' hyperthyroidism and ophthalmopathy. The study's findings and limits: In simple terms, a model built on 13 V-J features told ophthalmopathy apart from stable hyperthyroidism. Before onset, by a median of approximately 6.8 months, the model predicted ophthalmopathy. Among clonotypes expanded in thyroid above 0.001, most were also found in blood.

Clinicians diagnosed patients from clinical symptoms, serum thyroxine and TRAb, thyroid ultrasound and orbital computed tomography. Germline V gene sequence: CDR1 SGHVS, CDR2 FQNEAQ. V gave up 6 bases and J gave up 3 bases, with 14 bases separating them. The CDR3 length is 14 residues. Authors of the study amplified TCR beta CDR3 regions from RNA transcripts. During a first-round RT-PCR of the TCR CDR3, the HTBI primer set was used. Using its own MiXCR run on the multiplex PCR reads, TCRdb lists one record per CDR3 protein. The table lists 660,000 or so distinct CDR3 sequences, about 45% of them singletons, with roughly 6.5% in the top ten.

The source of this sequence is an adult man with Graves' disease, either hyperthyroidism or ophthalmopathy (not recorded which). The chain has TRBV7-8 and TRBJ1-2; weak D call: TRBD1 (6 bases). Sequences were obtained from peripheral blood or thyroid tissue (not recorded which). CDR3 coding DNA: TGTGCCAGCAGTCGCCTGGACAGCGACTATGGCTACACCTTC. Its translation: CASSRLDSDYGYTF.